The 21 T cell receptor beta chains below all came from one sample that was sequenced in a study of human T cells and chemical hapten exposure. TCRdb used MiXCR to reprocess the RACE reads, holding one entry per CDR3 protein. The table shows roughly 72,000 distinct CDR3 sequences, with about 9.4% occurring only once. Time point described: patch test 1, 2 weeks after DPC sensitization. Noted treatment: therapeutic diphenylcyclopropenone sensitization with weekly scalp DPC. This specimen was whole blood, taken in connection with sensitization to the hapten diphenylcyclopropenone (DPC). The receptors were sampled from a woman between 50 and 59 years old with alopecia areata. Some clones in this sample may be carry-over from other donors' samples.

This clonotype was counted many times. The chain joins TRBV18 to TRBJ1-2; D uncertain. This CDR3 region has 13 residues. The germline gives CDR1 KGHSH, CDR2 LQKENI. V was clipped by 2 bases and J by 6 bases, with 10 bases between them. The CDR3 nucleotides read TGTGCCAGCTCACCATTCCCAAGGGATGGCTACACCTTC. It specifies CASSPFPRDGYTF.

Many counts were recorded for this clonotype. The chain is built from TRBV6-2 or TRBV6-3 and TRBJ2-7; the D gene is possibly TRBD2 (6 bases). Trimming took off 6 bases at V and 9 bases at J, with 24 bases between the two ends. This CDR3 is built from 15 residues. Germline V lookup: CDR1 MNHEY, CDR2 SVGEGT. The CDR3 region is CASRASVPPTRRQYF. In DNA, the CDR3 is TGTGCCAGCAGGGCTAGCGTTCCCCCTACGAGAAGGCAGTACTTC.

The chain is built from TRBV21-1 and TRBJ2-2; the table names TRBD1, a call not compared with the DNA. TRBV21-1 is labeled a pseudogene. The CDR3 has 18 amino acids. CDR3 DNA: TGTGCCAGCAGCAAAGTTAATGGGGTGGGACAGAACACCGGGGAGCTGTTTTTT. It is translated as CASSKVNGVGQNTGELFF.

The chain joins TRBV10-3 to TRBJ1-6, with D perhaps matching TRBD1 (6 bases). The CDR3 runs to 13 residues. Trimming left V 4 bases short and J 9 bases short, with 10 bases between. CDR1 ENHRY and CDR2 SYGVKD come from the germline V gene. The CDR3 DNA sequence: TGTGCCATCAGTGGAACAGGGAGTTCACCCCTCCACTTT. Amino acid sequence: CAISGTGSSPLHF.

This chain connects TRBV10-1 to TRBJ1-5; possibly TRBD1 for D (5 bases). V lost 4 bases to trimming and J lost 7 bases, with 14 bases between them. CDR3 length equals 14 residues. Germline loops: CDR1 WNHNN, CDR2 SYGVQD (reference sequence). DNA for the CDR3: TGCGCCAGCAGTGTGACCAGGGTGCGGCAGCCCCAGCATTTT. It codes for CASSVTRVRQPQHF.

The sample holds a few counts of this clonotype. CDR3 sequence: CASRTSGGPNEQFF. CDR3 in DNA: TGTGCCAGCAGAACTAGCGGGGGCCCCAATGAGCAGTTCTTC. The rearrangement joins TRBV7-2 to TRBJ2-1, with 11 bases fitting TRBD2. After removal of 6 bases from V and 6 bases from J, the junction contained 4 bases not matched to a gene. The CDR3 extends over 14 amino acids. CDR1 and CDR2 from the germline V gene are SGHTA and FQGNSA.

V and J are TRBV11-2 and TRBJ2-7; D is undetermined. Germline CDR1 SGHAT, CDR2 FQNNGV. The CDR3 length is 12 residues. Deletions cut 0 bases from V and 6 bases from J, with 6 bases between. The CDR3: CASSLDLGEQYF. CDR3 nucleotide sequence: TGTGCCAGCAGCTTAGATTTGGGCGAGCAGTACTTC.

This clonotype has only a few counts. The chain joins TRBV5-1 to TRBJ1-2; tentative D call: TRBD1 (6 bases). V was shortened by 3 bases and J by 2 bases, with 20 bases between the two germline ends. From germline, CDR1 is SGHRS and CDR2 YFSETQ. CDR3 length: 17 residues. The DNA of the CDR3 is TGCGCCAGCAGCTCGTCCCGGGACATCGGAGGCAACTATGGCTACACCTTC. Protein sequence: CASSSSRDIGGNYGYTF.

This clonotype was seen more than once but under ten times. J is TRBJ1-6 and V is TRBV28; no clear D. CDR3 length equals 13 residues. The germline CDR1 and CDR2 sequences are MDHEN and SYDVKM. The CDR3 protein is CAAAGSYNSPLHF. DNA of the CDR3: TGTGCGGCGGCCGGGTCCTATAATTCACCCCTCCACTTT.

The rearrangement uses TRBV28 and TRBJ1-1; no clear D gene. Germline V CDR1 and CDR2: MDHEN, SYDVKM. V shed 8 bases and J shed 0 bases, with 13 bases lying between them. The CDR3 loop spans 14 amino acids. In DNA form, the CDR3 reads TGTGCCAGCTCCCAGTTTATAGTGAACACTGAAGCTTTCTTT. Its translation: CASSQFIVNTEAFF. The complete variable domain, with remaining parts taken from reference TRBV28 and TRBJ1-1, reads DVKVTQSSRYLVKRTGEKVFLECVQDMDHENMFWYRQDPGLGLRLIYFSYDVKMKEKGDIPEGYSVSREKKERFSLILESASTNQTSMYLCASSQFIVNTEAFFGQGTRLTVV.

The V and J genes are TRBV5-5 and TRBJ2-1; D is perhaps TRBD1 (5 bases). Germline lookup yields CDR1 SGHKS and CDR2 YYEKEE (reference sequence). Trimming pared 0 bases from V and 6 bases from J, leaving 13 bases between. The CDR3 covers 15 residues. DNA for the CDR3: TGTGCCAGCAGCTTGGTGGGGCCTGCCTCCAATGAGCAGTTCTTC. Its translation: CASSLVGPASNEQFF.

This clonotype came up a few times. This CDR3 reads CASSLTGFDGYTF. Written as DNA, the CDR3 is TGTGCCAGCAGTTTAACGGGATTCGACGGCTACACCTTC. The V and J genes are TRBV28 and TRBJ1-2; the D is unclear. The CDR3 contains 13 residues. CDR1 is MDHEN, CDR2 SYDVKM, per germline. Trimming took 2 bases from V and 8 from J, leaving 12 bases between them.

The chain combines TRBV5-4 with TRBJ2-5; no clear D gene. CDR3 size: 13 residues. V was shortened by 4 bases and J by 4 bases, with 11 bases between the two germline ends. Per germline, CDR1 SGHNT and CDR2 YYREEE (reference sequence). The CDR3 sequence: CASSPGSAETQYF. The CDR3, as DNA: TGTGCCAGCAGCCCCGGGTCCGCAGAGACCCAGTACTTC.

This clonotype was observed a few times. This chain connects TRBV12-3 or TRBV12-4 to TRBJ2-2; D not resolved. The V gene lost 4 bases and the J gene lost 0 bases, with 6 bases spanning the gap. The length of the CDR3 is 14 residues. CDR3 coding DNA: TGTGCCAGCAGTTCCCGACCGAACACCGGGGAGCTGTTTTTT. It translates to CASSSRPNTGELFF.

The sample holds many counts of this clonotype. The chain couples TRBV19 to TRBJ2-4; TRBD2 matches 9 bases. There are 17 residues in the CDR3. Per the germline V gene, CDR1 is LNHDA and CDR2 is SQIVND (reference sequence). The V and J ends lost 5 bases and 3 bases, in that order; junction bases with no gene match: 11. Here the CDR3 reads CASSPESGRTGKNIQYF. The CDR3 DNA follows: TGTGCCAGTAGTCCTGAGAGCGGGAGGACCGGCAAAAACATTCAGTACTTC.

In its sample, this clonotype was seen a few times. The chain is built from TRBV7-2 and TRBJ2-5; a weak D match, TRBD2 (7 bases). The germline V gene encodes CDR1 SGHTA and CDR2 FQGNSA. V was trimmed by 4 bases and J by 5 bases, leaving 20 bases between them. The CDR3 is 16 amino acids. The CDR3 loop reads CASSSTPGGRPETQYF. DNA of the CDR3: TGTGCCAGCAGCTCAACCCCCGGGGGGCGCCCCGAGACCCAGTACTTC. The full variable domain, with the rest looked up from reference TRBV7-2 and TRBJ2-5, is GAGVSQSPSNKVTEKGKDVELRCDPISGHTALYWYRQSLGQGLEFLIYFQGNSAPDKSGLPSDRFSAERTGGSVSTLTIQRTQQEDSAVYLCASSSTPGGRPETQYFGPGTRLLVL.

CDR3 in amino acids: CASSSTTPHRVTSGRRTGELFF. CDR3 in DNA: TGTGCCAGCAGCTCGACAACCCCCCATCGCGTGACTAGCGGGAGGAGGACCGGGGAGCTGTTTTTT. The J gene is TRBJ2-2, the V gene TRBV7-9; TRBD2 agrees at 13 bases. Looked up from germline, CDR1 is SEHNR and CDR2 is FQNEAQ (reference sequence). There are 22 residues in the CDR3. Unmatched junction bases numbered 22, after V lost 4 bases and J lost 5 bases.

CDR3 protein: CAWSVGRQPQHF. CDR3 sequence (DNA): TGTGCCTGGAGTGTAGGCCGGCAGCCCCAGCATTTT. The chain couples TRBV30 to TRBJ1-5, with unresolved D. V lost 0 bases and J 7 bases, leaving 7 bases between the germline ends. Germline V lookup: CDR1 GTSNPN, CDR2 SVGIG (reference sequence). The CDR3 totals 12 residues.

This clonotype showed up just a few times. The V call is TRBV28, the J call TRBJ2-7; possible D gene TRBD2, 6 bases. Germline V lookup: CDR1 MDHEN, CDR2 SYDVKM. The CDR3 length is 15 residues. Trimming removed 5 bases at V and 9 bases at J, with 23 bases between. The CDR3 nucleotides are TGTGCCAGCAGTCGTCCCCTTGCCGGGGGATCTAGGCAGTACTTC. Translation: CASSRPLAGGSRQYF.

This sequence joins TRBV5-1 and TRBJ2-1; perhaps D is TRBD1 or TRBD2 (6 bases each). The germline CDR1 and CDR2 sequences are SGHRS and YFSETQ. This CDR3 has 15 residues. Trimming shortened V by 4 bases and J by 6 bases, and 17 bases separated the two germline ends. The CDR3 is CASSPARGAANEQFF. The CDR3 nucleotides are TGCGCCAGCAGCCCAGCGAGGGGGGCGGCCAATGAGCAGTTCTTC. Variable domain in full (rest from reference TRBV5-1 and TRBJ2-1): KAGVTQTPRYLIKTRGQQVTLSCSPISGHRSVSWYQQTPGQGLQFLFEYFSETQRNKGNFPGRFSGRQFSNSRSEMNVSTLELGDSALYLCASSPARGAANEQFFGPGTRLTVL.

This clonotype has only a few counts. The CDR3 reads CATSRALRRAGRTGELFF. CDR3 DNA sequence: TGTGCCACCAGCAGAGCTCTCCGGCGAGCGGGAAGGACCGGGGAGCTGTTTTTT. The chain employs TRBV15 and TRBJ2-2; 7 bases fit TRBD2. Germline V gene lookup returns CDR1 LNHNV and CDR2 YYDKDF (reference sequence). The CDR3 is made up of 18 amino acids. V shed 1 base and J 5 bases; nucleotides not matched to a gene: 13.